Listed below are T cell receptor beta chains from one sample, sequenced in a study of T cell responses to AZD1222 COVID-19 vaccine. This table comes from immunoSEQ multiplex PCR, and its TCRdb copy is limited to in-frame clones, with some not included. The sample has about 130,000 clones; around 90% are singletons. The input for sequencing was peripheral blood, taken 28 days after the second AZD1222 dose. The origin of the receptors is an adult who received the AZD1222 COVID-19 vaccine. Both conserved end residues are part of each CDR3. The D gene is left open where the match is weak. The size field is filled for only some rows; it gives once, few, many or a size class.

D gene,J gene,CDR3 length,clone size,V gene,CDR3 protein,CDR3 DNA
TRBD2,TRBJ2-7,16,.,TRBV11-3,CASSPSKRESSYEQYF,TGTGCCAGCAGCCCATCTAAGCGGGAGAGCTCCTACGAGCAGTACTTC
TRBD2,TRBJ2-2,17,once,TRBV9,CASSGGLAGLNTGELFF,TGTGCCAGCAGCGGGGGACTAGCGGGGCTTAACACCGGGGAGCTGTTTTTT
.,TRBJ1-3,16,.,TRBV13,CASSSRDTGRGNTIYF,TGTGCCAGCAGCTCCCGGGACACCGGTAGAGGAAACACCATATATTTT
TRBD1,TRBJ1-4,14,.,TRBV10-3,CAVRPGQGNEKLFF,TGTGCCGTTAGACCGGGACAGGGAAATGAAAAACTGTTTTTT
.,TRBJ2-1,13,.,TRBV6-1,CASSEVVGAEQFF,TGTGCCAGCAGTGAGGTAGTGGGTGCTGAGCAGTTCTTC
.,TRBJ2-5,13,.,TRBV19,CASSRQYQETQYF,TGTGCCAGTAGTCGACAGTACCAAGAGACCCAGTACTTC
.,TRBJ2-2,14,once,TRBV30,CAWSVGTSTGELFF,TGTGCCTGGAGTGTAGGGACATCCACCGGGGAGCTGTTTTTT
.,TRBJ1-1,14,.,TRBV29-1,CSVGSQVRRTEAFF,TGCAGCGTAGGATCACAGGTTCGAAGGACTGAAGCTTTCTTT
.,TRBJ1-2,15,once,TRBV6-5,CASSPNSQGFYGYTF,TGTGCCAGCAGTCCAAATTCACAGGGCTTCTATGGCTACACCTTC
.,TRBJ2-7,11,.,TRBV2,CASRADYEQYF,TGTGCCAGCAGGGCTGATTACGAGCAGTACTTC
.,TRBJ1-4,15,.,TRBV27,CASTPGQSSNEKLFF,TGTGCCAGCACCCCAGGACAGTCTTCTAATGAAAAACTGTTTTTT
.,TRBJ2-5,17,once,TRBV18,CASSPLQVGTGQETQYF,TGTGCCAGCTCCCCACTCCAGGTGGGGACTGGCCAAGAGACCCAGTACTTC
TRBD2,TRBJ2-1,15,.,TRBV27,CASSLSSGSTIEQFF,TGTGCCAGCAGTTTATCTAGCGGGAGTACTATTGAGCAGTTCTTC
.,TRBJ1-1,14,.,TRBV19,CASSIADISTEAFF,TGTGCCAGTAGTATAGCAGATATCTCCACTGAAGCTTTCTTT
TRBD2,TRBJ2-3,15,once,TRBV5-1,CASSWSGGATDTQYF,TGCGCCAGCAGCTGGAGCGGGGGGGCGACAGATACGCAGTATTTT
.,TRBJ2-2,14,.,TRBV19,CASISDSNTGELFF,TGTGCCAGTATCTCGGACTCTAACACCGGGGAGCTGTTTTTT
.,TRBJ1-1,12,.,TRBV6-5,CASSLLDTEAFF,TGTGCCAGCAGTCTTTTGGACACTGAAGCTTTCTTT
.,TRBJ1-4,15,.,TRBV6-5,CASSYHPGRGEKLFF,TGTGCCAGCAGTTACCACCCTGGTCGTGGGGAAAAACTGTTTTTT
.,TRBJ2-2,12,.,TRBV30,CAWNRGTGELFF,TGTGCCTGGAACCGCGGGACCGGGGAGCTGTTTTTT
.,TRBJ2-1,14,.,TRBV27,CASTFGGSYNEQFF,TGTGCCAGCACCTTTGGGGGGTCCTACAATGAGCAGTTCTTC
TRBD1,TRBJ1-1,14,.,TRBV11-3,CASSLGQGNTEAFF,TGTGCCAGCAGCTTAGGACAGGGGAACACTGAAGCTTTCTTT
.,TRBJ2-7,14,.,TRBV7-2,CASSLGTGTYEQYF,TGTGCCAGCAGCTTGGGGACTGGAACCTACGAGCAGTACTTC
TRBD1,TRBJ1-1,14,.,TRBV13,CASSRGQGNTEAFF,TGTGCCAGCAGCCGCGGACAGGGCAACACTGAAGCTTTCTTT
.,TRBJ1-1,12,.,TRBV11-2,CASSFPNTEAFF,TGTGCCAGCAGCTTCCCCAACACTGAAGCTTTCTTT
TRBD1,TRBJ1-4,15,.,TRBV5-5,CASSSPSDRGEKLFF,TGTGCCAGCAGCTCCCCCTCGGACAGGGGTGAAAAACTGTTTTTT
TRBD1,TRBJ2-3,15,.,TRBV19,CASSIGGTEADTQYF,TGTGCCAGTAGTATAGGGGGGACAGAGGCAGATACGCAGTATTTT
TRBD2,TRBJ2-7,13,once,TRBV30,CAWSRGEAYEQYF,TGTGCCTGGAGTCGGGGGGAGGCCTACGAGCAGTACTTC